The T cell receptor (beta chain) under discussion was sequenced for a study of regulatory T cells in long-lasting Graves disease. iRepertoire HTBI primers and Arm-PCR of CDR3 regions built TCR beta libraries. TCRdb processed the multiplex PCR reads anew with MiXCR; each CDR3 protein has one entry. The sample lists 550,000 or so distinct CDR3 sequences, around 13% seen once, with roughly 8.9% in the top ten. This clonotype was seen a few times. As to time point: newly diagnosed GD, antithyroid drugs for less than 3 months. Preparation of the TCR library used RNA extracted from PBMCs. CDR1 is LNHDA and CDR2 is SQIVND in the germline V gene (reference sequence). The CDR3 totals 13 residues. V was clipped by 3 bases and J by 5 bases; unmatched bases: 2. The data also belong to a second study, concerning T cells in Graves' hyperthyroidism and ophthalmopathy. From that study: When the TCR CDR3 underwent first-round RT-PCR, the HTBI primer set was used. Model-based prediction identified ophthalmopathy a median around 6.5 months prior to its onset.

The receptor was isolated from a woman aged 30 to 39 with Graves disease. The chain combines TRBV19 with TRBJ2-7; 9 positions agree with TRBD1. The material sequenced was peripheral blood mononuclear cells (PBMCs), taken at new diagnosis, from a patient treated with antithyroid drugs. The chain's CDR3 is CASSMWTGDEQYF. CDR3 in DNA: TGTGCCAGTAGTATGTGGACAGGGGACGAGCAGTACTTC.